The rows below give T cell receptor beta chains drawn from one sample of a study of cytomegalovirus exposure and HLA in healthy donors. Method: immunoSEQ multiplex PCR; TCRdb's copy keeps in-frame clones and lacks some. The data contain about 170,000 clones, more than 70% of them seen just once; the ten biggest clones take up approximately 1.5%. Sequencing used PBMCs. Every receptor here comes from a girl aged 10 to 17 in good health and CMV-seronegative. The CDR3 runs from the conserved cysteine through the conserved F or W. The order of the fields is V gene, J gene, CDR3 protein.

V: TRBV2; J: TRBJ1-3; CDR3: CASREVLSGNTIYF
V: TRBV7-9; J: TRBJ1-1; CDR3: CASSSRIEKNTEAFF
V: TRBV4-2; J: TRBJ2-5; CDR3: CASSQISGETQYF
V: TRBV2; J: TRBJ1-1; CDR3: CASSGRAVWAFF
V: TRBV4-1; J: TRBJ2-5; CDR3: CASSQERLAGGLGETQYF
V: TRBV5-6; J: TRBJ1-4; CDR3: CASSFRRTMRVTNEKLFF
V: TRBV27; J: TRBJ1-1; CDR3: CASSFGAMPGTEAFF
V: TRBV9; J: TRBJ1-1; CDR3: CASSVDRTTEAFF
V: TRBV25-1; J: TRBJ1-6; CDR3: CASSELMRAPLHF
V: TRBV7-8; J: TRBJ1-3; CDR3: CASSSPPDRENTIYF
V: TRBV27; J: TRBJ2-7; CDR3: CASARGESYEQYF
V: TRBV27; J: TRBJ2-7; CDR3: CASRTQGANYEQYF
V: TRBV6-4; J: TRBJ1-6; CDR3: CASKQGLGSPLHF
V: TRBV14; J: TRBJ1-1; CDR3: CASSRSWGERDTEAFF
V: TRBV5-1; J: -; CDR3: CASSFGPDRQSYEQYF
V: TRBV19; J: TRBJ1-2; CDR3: CASSLGGWGYGYTF
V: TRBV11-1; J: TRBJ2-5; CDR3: CASSFATTQETQYF
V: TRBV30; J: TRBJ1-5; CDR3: CAWSLWGGNQPQHF
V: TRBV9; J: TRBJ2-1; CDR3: CASSGGTSGYNEQFF
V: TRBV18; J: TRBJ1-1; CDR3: CASSPPTGSAEAFF
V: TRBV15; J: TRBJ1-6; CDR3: CATEGGDRTASPLHF
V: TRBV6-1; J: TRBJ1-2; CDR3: CASSDLKGGYYGYTF
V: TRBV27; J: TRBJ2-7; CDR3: CASSLGPGQGRAYEQYF
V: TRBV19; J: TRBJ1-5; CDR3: CASSQLQGIGNQPQHF
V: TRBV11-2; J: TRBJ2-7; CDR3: CASSLDRDEQYF